This TCR beta chain was identified in a study of blood T cell repertoires in COVID-19. Study-level background: Collection of acute and convalescent COVID-19 samples took place in the United States, Italy and Spain. Nucleic acid was either cDNA or gDNA, and it came from T cells, B-cell-depleted T cells, or PBMCs.

Some clones are missing from TCRdb's copy, which holds only in-frame ones; the method was immunoSEQ multiplex PCR. The sample comprises approximately 480,000 clones, about 90% of which are singletons, and roughly 0.72% rests with the top ten. From germline, CDR1 is MNHEY and CDR2 SVGAGI. The CDR3 runs to 14 residues. With 8 bases clipped from V and 8 bases from J, the junction kept 13 bases outside the gene matches. The cohort comprised adults aged roughly 18 to 95 years residing in 20 to 30 US areas. Each recovered donor of Cohort 3 presented with two negative PCRs, clearance, or symptom resolution.

The sequenced sample was PBMCs or T cells enriched from blood (not recorded which). The gene calls are TRBV6-5 and TRBJ1-2; 8 bases line up with TRBD1. The clonotype comes from a woman younger than 35 who had recovered from COVID-19. In DNA form, the CDR3 reads TGTGCCAGCGGGAGGACAGGGAGCAGTGGCGGCTACACCTTC. Residues: CASGRTGSSGGYTF.